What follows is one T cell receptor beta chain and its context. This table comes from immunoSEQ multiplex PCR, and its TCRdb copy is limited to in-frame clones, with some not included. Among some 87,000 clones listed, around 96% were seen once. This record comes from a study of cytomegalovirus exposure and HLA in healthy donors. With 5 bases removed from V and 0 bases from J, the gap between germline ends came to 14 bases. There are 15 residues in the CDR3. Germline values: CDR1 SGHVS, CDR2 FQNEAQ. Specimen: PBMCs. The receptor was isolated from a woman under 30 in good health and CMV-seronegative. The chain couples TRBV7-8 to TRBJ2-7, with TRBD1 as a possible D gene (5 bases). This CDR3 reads CASSGHQGPSYEQYF. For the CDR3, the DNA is TGTGCCAGCAGCGGGCATCAGGGTCCCTCCTACGAGCAGTACTTC.